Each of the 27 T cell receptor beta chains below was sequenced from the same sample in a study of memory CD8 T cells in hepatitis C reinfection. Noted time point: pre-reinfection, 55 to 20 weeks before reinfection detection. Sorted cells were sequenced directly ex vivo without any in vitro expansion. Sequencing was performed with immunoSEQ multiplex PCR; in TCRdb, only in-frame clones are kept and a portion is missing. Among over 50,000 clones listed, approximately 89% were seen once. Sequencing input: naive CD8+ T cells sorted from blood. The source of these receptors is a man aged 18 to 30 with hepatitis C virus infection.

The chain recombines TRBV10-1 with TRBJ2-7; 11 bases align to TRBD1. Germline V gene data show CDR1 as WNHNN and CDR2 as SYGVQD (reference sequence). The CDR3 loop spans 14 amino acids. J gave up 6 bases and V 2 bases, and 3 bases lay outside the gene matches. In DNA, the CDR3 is TGCGCCAGCAGTGAGCCGGACAGGGGGCTCGAGCAGTACGTC. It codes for CASSEPDRGLEQYV.

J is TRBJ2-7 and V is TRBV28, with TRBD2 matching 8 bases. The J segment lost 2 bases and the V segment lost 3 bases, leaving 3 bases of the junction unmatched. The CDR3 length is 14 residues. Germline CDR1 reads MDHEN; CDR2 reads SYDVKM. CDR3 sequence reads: CASSLRGATYEQYF. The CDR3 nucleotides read TGTGCCAGCAGTTTGCGGGGGGCCACCTACGAGCAGTACTTC.

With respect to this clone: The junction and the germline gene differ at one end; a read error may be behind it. CDR3 DNA sequence: TGTGCTAGCAGCTCCCCTAGACGGGGGGAAGAGACCCAGTACTTC. Encoded protein: CASSSPRRGEETQYF. V gene TRBV7-7 combines with J gene TRBJ2-5, with 7 bases identical to TRBD2. Germline V gene sequence: CDR1 SSHAT, CDR2 FNYEAQ (reference sequence). The CDR3 is made up of 15 amino acids.

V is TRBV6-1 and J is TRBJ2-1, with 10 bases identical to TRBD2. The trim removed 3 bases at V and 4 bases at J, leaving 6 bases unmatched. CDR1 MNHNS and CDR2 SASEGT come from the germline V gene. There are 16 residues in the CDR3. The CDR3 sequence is CASSELLAGAYNEQFF. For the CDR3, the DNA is TGTGCCAGCAGTGAGCTTCTAGCGGGGGCGTACAATGAGCAGTTCTTC.

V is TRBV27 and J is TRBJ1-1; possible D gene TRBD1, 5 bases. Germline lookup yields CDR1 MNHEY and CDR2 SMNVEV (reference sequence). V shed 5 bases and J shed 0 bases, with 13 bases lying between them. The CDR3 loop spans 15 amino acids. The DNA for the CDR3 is TGTGCCAGCAGTCTAAGGGGTGCCCTGAACACTGAAGCTTTCTTT. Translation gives CASSLRGALNTEAFF.

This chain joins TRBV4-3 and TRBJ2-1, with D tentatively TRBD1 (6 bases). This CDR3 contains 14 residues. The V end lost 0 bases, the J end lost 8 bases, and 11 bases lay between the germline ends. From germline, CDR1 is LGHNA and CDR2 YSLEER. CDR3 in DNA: TGCGCCAGCAGCCAAGAGAGTGGGGGCTATGAGCAGTTCTTC. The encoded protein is CASSQESGGYEQFF.

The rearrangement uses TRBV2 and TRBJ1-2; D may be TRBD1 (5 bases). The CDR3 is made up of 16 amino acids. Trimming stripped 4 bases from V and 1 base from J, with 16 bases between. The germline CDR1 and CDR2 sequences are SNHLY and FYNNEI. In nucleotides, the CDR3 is TGTGCCAGCAGTGTAGCTCGGCAGGGTGATAACTATGGCTACACCTTC. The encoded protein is CASSVARQGDNYGYTF.

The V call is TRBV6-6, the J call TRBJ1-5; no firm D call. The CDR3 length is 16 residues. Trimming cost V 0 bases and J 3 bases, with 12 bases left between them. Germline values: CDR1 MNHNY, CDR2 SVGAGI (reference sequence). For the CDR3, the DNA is TGTGCCAGCAGTTACTCGATGGAGCGCCTCAATCAGCCCCAGCATTTT. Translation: CASSYSMERLNQPQHF.

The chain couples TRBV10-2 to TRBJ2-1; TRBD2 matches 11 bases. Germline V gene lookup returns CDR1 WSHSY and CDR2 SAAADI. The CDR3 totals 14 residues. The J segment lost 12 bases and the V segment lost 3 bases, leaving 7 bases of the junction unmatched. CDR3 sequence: CASSDVGLADGQFF. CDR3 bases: TGCGCCAGCAGTGATGTGGGACTAGCGGACGGGCAGTTCTTC.

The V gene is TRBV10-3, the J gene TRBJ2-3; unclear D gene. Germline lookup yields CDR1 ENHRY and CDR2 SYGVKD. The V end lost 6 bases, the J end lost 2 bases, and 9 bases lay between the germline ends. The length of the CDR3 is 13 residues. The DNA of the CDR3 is TGTGCCATCAGAGCCTTAGACACAGATACGCAGTATTTT. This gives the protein CAIRALDTDTQYF.

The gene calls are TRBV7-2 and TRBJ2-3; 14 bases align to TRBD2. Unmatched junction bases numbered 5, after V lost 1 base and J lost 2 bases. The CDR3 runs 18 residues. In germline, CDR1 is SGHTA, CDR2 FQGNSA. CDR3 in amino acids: CASSLGLAGGPVTDTQYF. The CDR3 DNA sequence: TGTGCCAGCAGCTTAGGACTAGCGGGGGGGCCCGTCACAGATACGCAGTATTTT.

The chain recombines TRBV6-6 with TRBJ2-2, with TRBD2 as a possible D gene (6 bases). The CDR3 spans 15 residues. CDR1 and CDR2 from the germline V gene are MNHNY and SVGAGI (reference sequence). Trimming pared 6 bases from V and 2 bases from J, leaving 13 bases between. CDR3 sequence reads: CASRTGTSNTGELFF. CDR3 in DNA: TGTGCCAGCAGGACCGGGACTTCAAACACCGGGGAGCTGTTTTTT.

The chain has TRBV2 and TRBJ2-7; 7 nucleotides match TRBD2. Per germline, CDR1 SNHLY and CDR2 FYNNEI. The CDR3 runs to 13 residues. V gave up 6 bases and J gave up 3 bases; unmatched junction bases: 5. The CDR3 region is CASRGRGGYEQYF. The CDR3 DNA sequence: TGTGCCAGCAGAGGCCGCGGGGGCTACGAGCAGTACTTC. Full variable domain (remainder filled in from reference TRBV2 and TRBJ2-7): EPEVTQTPSHQVTQMGQEVILRCVPISNHLYFYWYRQILGQKVEFLVSFYNNEISEKSEIFDDQFSVERPDGSNFTLKIRSTKLEDSAMYFCASRGRGGYEQYFGPGTRLTVT.

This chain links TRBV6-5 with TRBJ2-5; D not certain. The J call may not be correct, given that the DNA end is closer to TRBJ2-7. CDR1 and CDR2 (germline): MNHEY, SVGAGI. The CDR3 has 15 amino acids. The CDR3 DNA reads TGTGCCAGCAGTTACTCAGTAAATCCGGACTACGAGCAGTACTTC. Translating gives CASSYSVNPDYEQYF.

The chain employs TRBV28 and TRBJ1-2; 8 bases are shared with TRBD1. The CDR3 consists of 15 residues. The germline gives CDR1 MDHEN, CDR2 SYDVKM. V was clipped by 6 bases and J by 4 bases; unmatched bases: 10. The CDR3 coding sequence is TGTGCCAGCAGCACCCACAGGGGGTTGCTCTATGGCTACACCTTC. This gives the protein CASSTHRGLLYGYTF.

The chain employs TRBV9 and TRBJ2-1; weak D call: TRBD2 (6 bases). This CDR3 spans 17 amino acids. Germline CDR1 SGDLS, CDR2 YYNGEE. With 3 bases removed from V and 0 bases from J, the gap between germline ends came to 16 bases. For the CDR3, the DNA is TGTGCCAGCAGCGACGGGACTTCCCCGAGCTCCTACAATGAGCAGTTCTTC. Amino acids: CASSDGTSPSSYNEQFF.

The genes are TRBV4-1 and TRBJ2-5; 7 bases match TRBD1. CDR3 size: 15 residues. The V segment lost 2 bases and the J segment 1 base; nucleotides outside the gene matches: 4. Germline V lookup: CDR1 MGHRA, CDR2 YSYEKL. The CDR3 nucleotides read TGCGCCAGCAGCCAACCGGGACAGATCCAAGAGACCCAGTACTTC. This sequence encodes CASSQPGQIQETQYF.

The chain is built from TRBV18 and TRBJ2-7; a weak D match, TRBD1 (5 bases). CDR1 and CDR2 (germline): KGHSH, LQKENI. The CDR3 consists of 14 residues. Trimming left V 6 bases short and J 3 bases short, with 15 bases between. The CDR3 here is CASSVRQGGYEQYV. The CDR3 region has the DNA TGTGCCAGCTCTGTCAGGCAGGGTGGCTACGAGCAGTACGTC.

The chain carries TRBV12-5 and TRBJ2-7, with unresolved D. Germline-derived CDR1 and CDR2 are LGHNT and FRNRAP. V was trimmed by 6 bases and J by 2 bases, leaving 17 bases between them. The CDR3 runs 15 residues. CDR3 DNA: TGTGCTAGTGGCCCTCCCCTAGAGCCCACCTACGAGCAGTACGTC. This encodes CASGPPLEPTYEQYV.

The CDR3 region has the DNA TGTGCCAGCAGCCTACCCTCTTCAGGGGCGAACACCGGGGAGCTGTTTTTT. Translating gives CASSLPSSGANTGELFF. The chain carries TRBV7-8 and TRBJ2-2, with D possibly TRBD1 on 6 matching bases. The CDR3 is made up of 17 amino acids. The germline gives CDR1 SGHVS, CDR2 FQNEAQ. Trimming took off 5 bases at V and 0 bases at J, with 16 bases between the two ends.

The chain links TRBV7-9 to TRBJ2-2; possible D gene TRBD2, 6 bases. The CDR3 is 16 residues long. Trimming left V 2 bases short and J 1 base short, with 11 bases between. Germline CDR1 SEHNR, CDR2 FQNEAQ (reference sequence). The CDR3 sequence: CASSLSYGRNTGELFF. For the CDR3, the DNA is TGTGCCAGCAGCTTATCTTACGGGAGGAACACCGGGGAGCTGTTTTTT.

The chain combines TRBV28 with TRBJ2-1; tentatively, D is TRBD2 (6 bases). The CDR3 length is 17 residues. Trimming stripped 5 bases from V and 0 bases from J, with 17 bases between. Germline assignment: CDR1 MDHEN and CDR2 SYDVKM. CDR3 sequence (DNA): TGTGCCAGCAGTCTCTCATCGGGACTGAGCTCCTACAATGAGCAGTTCTTC. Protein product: CASSLSSGLSSYNEQFF.

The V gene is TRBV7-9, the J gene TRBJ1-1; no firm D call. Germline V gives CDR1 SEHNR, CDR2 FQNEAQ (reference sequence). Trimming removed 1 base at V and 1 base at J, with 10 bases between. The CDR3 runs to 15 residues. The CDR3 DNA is TGTGCCAGCAGCTTAGTTATTCGGGGGAACACTGAAGCTTTCTTT. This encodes CASSLVIRGNTEAFF.

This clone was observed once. For the CDR3, the DNA is TGCGCCAGCAGCTTCTCAGGGGGCGTAAATCAGCCCCAGCATTTT. Protein product: CASSFSGGVNQPQHF. This rearrangement joins TRBV5-1 to TRBJ1-5; TRBD1 matches at 8 bases. J lost 4 bases, V lost 2 bases, and 5 bases had no gene match. This CDR3 comprises 15 residues. Germline lookup yields CDR1 SGHRS and CDR2 YFSETQ.

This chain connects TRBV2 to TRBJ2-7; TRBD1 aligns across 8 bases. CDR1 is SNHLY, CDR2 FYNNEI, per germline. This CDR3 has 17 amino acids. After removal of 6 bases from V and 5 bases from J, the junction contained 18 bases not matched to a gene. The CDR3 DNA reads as TGTGCCAGCAGCCTCCCCCCCGGGACAGGAACCGGGGACGAGCAGTACTTC. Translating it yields CASSLPPGTGTGDEQYF. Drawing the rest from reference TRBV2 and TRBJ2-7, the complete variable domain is EPEVTQTPSHQVTQMGQEVILRCVPISNHLYFYWYRQILGQKVEFLVSFYNNEISEKSEIFDDQFSVERPDGSNFTLKIRSTKLEDSAMYFCASSLPPGTGTGDEQYFGPGTRLTVT.

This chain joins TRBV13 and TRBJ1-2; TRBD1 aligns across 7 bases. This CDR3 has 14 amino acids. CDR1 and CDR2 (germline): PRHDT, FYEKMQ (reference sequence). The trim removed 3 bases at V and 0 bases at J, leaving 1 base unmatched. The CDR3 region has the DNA TGTGCCAGCAGCTTCGGGACAGCTAACTATGGCTACACCTTC. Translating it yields CASSFGTANYGYTF.

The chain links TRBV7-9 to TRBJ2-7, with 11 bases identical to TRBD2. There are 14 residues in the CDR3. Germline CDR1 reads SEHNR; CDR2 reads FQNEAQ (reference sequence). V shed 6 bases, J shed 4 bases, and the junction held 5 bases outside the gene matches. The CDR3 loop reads CASRLTSGDYEQYF. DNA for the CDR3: TGTGCCAGCAGACTGACTAGCGGGGATTACGAGCAGTACTTC.